These T cell receptor beta chains were read from a single sample in a study of blood T cell repertoires in COVID-19. Assay: immunoSEQ multiplex PCR; the TCRdb copy retains only in-frame clones and omits some. The table shows around 200,000 clones, with approximately 87% occurring only once. The sequencing sample was made of peripheral blood. These receptors were taken from a woman younger than 30 who had recovered from COVID-19. Each CDR3 is given with its conserved first and last residue. Fields, in order: J gene, V gene, CDR3 protein.

TRBJ2-3 TRBV11-2 CASSFVTSTDTQYF
TRBJ2-5 TRBV27 CASSMWTGVETQYF
TRBJ2-5 TRBV27 CASARTSGGAEVQYF
TRBJ2-7 TRBV19 CASATSGGGYEQYF
TRBJ2-7 TRBV6-2/TRBV6-3 CASSYSGDSSYEQYF
TRBJ2-1 TRBV5-8 CASSLVLESSYNEQFF
TRBJ2-3 TRBV4-3 CASSQDLYGSMNTQYF
TRBJ2-7 TRBV6-5 CASRDTGYEQYF
TRBJ1-5 TRBV9 CASSVRDSRYSNQPQHF
TRBJ2-4 TRBV7-9 CASSLNGGVAKNIQYF
TRBJ2-3 TRBV4-3 CASSQWASTDTQYF
TRBJ1-3 TRBV11-2 CASSLASGAGNTIYF
TRBJ1-5 TRBV5-8 CASSLSGGGQPQHF
TRBJ1-2 TRBV3-1/TRBV3-2 CASSPGTDYGYTF
TRBJ1-2 TRBV7-9 CASSPGQGSGYGYTF
TRBJ1-2 TRBV19 CATQGGYGYTF
TRBJ1-4 TRBV7-2 CASSKTEPTNEKLFF
TRBJ2-1 TRBV24-1 CATSDLKRGDNEQFF
TRBJ2-5 TRBV12-3/TRBV12-4 CASTLTGGETQYF
TRBJ1-2 TRBV6-5 CASILGDMGGYTF
TRBJ1-2 TRBV6-5 CASSSGGYGYTF
TRBJ1-6 TRBV27 CASSGRGLTYNSPLHF
TRBJ2-3 TRBV7-2 CASSESDTQYF
TRBJ1-3 TRBV12-2 CASRLRGSGNTIYF
TRBJ2-1 TRBV5-1 CASSLGSGNEQFF
TRBJ1-2 TRBV7-2 CASSSSTGGVGGYTF
TRBJ2-7 TRBV27 CASSYRGQGTYEQYF
TRBJ1-1 TRBV6-2/TRBV6-3 CASSYPTGQGSRWTEAFF
TRBJ2-2 TRBV19 CASKGTGRTTGELFF
TRBJ2-1 TRBV6-5 CASRRVTFNEQFF
TRBJ1-5 TRBV21-1 CASSPHPLGAYSNQPQHF
TRBJ2-5 TRBV9 CASSVSRASAETQYF
TRBJ2-7 TRBV7-2 CASSLELAVGEQYF
TRBJ2-1 TRBV7-2 CASSLATSGGYEQFF
TRBJ2-7 TRBV7-2 CASSLAVRGPRQYF
TRBJ1-5 TRBV4-2 CASSQDLYGTVSNQPQHF
TRBJ2-1 TRBV6-1 CASSEATSGVYNEQFF
TRBJ2-2 TRBV25-1 CATGLAGAGELFF
TRBJ2-3 TRBV19 CASSMRRDTQYF
TRBJ1-1 TRBV27 CASSLFSSPTEAFF
TRBJ2-1 TRBV19 CASSILAGEQFF
TRBJ1-6 TRBV7-2 CASSFGRSSYNSPLHF
TRBJ1-1 TRBV2 CASNTGTGRAFF
TRBJ1-1 TRBV6-1 CASSQGTAITYTEAFF
TRBJ1-5 TRBV6-7 CASRGTGNQHQPQHF
TRBJ2-3 TRBV6-6 CASSYLGQVTDTQYF
TRBJ2-7 TRBV7-2 CASSSAYEQYF
TRBJ2-5 TRBV4-1 CASSQAAGTADKETQYF
TRBJ1-5 TRBV27 CASSSPLRGQPQHF
TRBJ1-2 TRBV28 CASDNDPNYGYTF
TRBJ2-7 TRBV19 CASSRSAGSYEQYF
TRBJ2-3 TRBV7-2 CASRTGGTDTQYF
TRBJ2-1 TRBV7-2 CASSLAPHPREFYNEQFF
TRBJ1-6 TRBV4-1 CASSQDTIGYNSPLHF
TRBJ2-3 TRBV10-3 CATQGTTTSTDTQYF
TRBJ1-4 TRBV9 CASSVSGTEATNEKLFF
TRBJ2-1 TRBV10-3 CAIRREASGSNEQFF
TRBJ2-3 TRBV5-1 CASSLELNGDTQYF